The TCR beta chain under discussion was sequenced for a study of T cells in Graves' hyperthyroidism and ophthalmopathy. This clonotype has a count of ten or more. Germline CDR1 SGHRS, CDR2 YFSETQ. This CDR3 region has 13 residues. The ends lost 4 bases at V and 5 bases at J; junction bases unmatched: 3. Researchers amplified the TCR beta CDR3 regions from RNA transcripts. During a first-round RT-PCR of the TCR CDR3, the HTBI primer set was used. TCRdb ran MiXCR on the multiplex PCR reads and lists one entry per CDR3 protein. The table shows under 300,000 distinct CDR3 sequences, with roughly 22% occurring only once.

The TCR was taken from a man aged 25-45 years with Graves' ophthalmopathy. The material sequenced was blood. The chain has TRBV5-1 and TRBJ1-5; 7 positions agree with TRBD1. CDR3 protein: CASSRDRDQPQHF. In DNA form, the CDR3 reads TGCGCCAGCAGCCGTGACAGGGATCAGCCCCAGCATTTT. Variable domain in full (rest from reference TRBV5-1 and TRBJ1-5): KAGVTQTPRYLIKTRGQQVTLSCSPISGHRSVSWYQQTPGQGLQFLFEYFSETQRNKGNFPGRFSGRQFSNSRSEMNVSTLELGDSALYLCASSRDRDQPQHFGDGTRLSIL.